This TCR beta chain was captured in a study of blood T cell repertoires in COVID-19. The CDR3 loop spans 16 amino acids. Clones were read by immunoSEQ multiplex PCR, and TCRdb kept only the in-frame ones, dropping some. The sample records fewer than 150,000 clones, about 80% being singletons. This rearrangement joins TRBV21-1 to TRBJ1-6. TRBV21-1 is labeled a pseudogene. Sequenced: PBMCs or T cells enriched from blood (not recorded which). The clonotype originates from a woman between 18 and 30 years old who had been exposed to COVID-19. Written as DNA, the CDR3 is TGTGCCAGCAGCAAAGTTGACGTAAGAGGGAATTCACCCCTCCACTTT. Residues: CASSKVDVRGNSPLHF.